The present entry profiles one T cell receptor (beta chain) with its context. Assay: immunoSEQ multiplex PCR; the TCRdb copy retains only in-frame clones and omits some. This table holds 350,000 to 400,000 clones, about 89% found once. The V end was cut by 3 bases, the J end by 5 bases, with 12 bases between. Germline CDR1 is SGHVS and CDR2 is FQNEAQ. The CDR3 runs 14 residues. The data were obtained in a study of Ad26.COV2.S vaccination and SARS-CoV-2 variants. Described treatment: some 20 received Ad26.COV2.S at low or high dose, single or two shots; 5 received placebo; per-sample allocation not given. Specimens were obtained on day 63 following the first vaccine or placebo injection.

This chain uses TRBV7-8 with TRBJ2-3; D might be TRBD2 (6 bases). The sequencing used peripheral blood, collected in a trial of Ad26.COV2.S vaccine versus placebo. The receptor's source is a person between 18 and 60 years old who received the Ad26.COV2.S COVID-19 vaccine or a placebo. The CDR3 region is CASSLNGRRDTQYF. The DNA for the CDR3 is TGTGCCAGCAGCTTGAACGGGAGAAGAGATACGCAGTATTTT. The full variable domain, in which reference TRBV7-8 and TRBJ2-3 provide the parts outside the CDR3, is GAGVSQSPRYKVAKRGQDVALRCDPISGHVSLFWYQQALGQGPEFLTYFQNEAQLDKSGLPSDRFFAERPEGSVSTLKIQRTQQEDSAVYLCASSLNGRRDTQYFGPGTRLTVL.